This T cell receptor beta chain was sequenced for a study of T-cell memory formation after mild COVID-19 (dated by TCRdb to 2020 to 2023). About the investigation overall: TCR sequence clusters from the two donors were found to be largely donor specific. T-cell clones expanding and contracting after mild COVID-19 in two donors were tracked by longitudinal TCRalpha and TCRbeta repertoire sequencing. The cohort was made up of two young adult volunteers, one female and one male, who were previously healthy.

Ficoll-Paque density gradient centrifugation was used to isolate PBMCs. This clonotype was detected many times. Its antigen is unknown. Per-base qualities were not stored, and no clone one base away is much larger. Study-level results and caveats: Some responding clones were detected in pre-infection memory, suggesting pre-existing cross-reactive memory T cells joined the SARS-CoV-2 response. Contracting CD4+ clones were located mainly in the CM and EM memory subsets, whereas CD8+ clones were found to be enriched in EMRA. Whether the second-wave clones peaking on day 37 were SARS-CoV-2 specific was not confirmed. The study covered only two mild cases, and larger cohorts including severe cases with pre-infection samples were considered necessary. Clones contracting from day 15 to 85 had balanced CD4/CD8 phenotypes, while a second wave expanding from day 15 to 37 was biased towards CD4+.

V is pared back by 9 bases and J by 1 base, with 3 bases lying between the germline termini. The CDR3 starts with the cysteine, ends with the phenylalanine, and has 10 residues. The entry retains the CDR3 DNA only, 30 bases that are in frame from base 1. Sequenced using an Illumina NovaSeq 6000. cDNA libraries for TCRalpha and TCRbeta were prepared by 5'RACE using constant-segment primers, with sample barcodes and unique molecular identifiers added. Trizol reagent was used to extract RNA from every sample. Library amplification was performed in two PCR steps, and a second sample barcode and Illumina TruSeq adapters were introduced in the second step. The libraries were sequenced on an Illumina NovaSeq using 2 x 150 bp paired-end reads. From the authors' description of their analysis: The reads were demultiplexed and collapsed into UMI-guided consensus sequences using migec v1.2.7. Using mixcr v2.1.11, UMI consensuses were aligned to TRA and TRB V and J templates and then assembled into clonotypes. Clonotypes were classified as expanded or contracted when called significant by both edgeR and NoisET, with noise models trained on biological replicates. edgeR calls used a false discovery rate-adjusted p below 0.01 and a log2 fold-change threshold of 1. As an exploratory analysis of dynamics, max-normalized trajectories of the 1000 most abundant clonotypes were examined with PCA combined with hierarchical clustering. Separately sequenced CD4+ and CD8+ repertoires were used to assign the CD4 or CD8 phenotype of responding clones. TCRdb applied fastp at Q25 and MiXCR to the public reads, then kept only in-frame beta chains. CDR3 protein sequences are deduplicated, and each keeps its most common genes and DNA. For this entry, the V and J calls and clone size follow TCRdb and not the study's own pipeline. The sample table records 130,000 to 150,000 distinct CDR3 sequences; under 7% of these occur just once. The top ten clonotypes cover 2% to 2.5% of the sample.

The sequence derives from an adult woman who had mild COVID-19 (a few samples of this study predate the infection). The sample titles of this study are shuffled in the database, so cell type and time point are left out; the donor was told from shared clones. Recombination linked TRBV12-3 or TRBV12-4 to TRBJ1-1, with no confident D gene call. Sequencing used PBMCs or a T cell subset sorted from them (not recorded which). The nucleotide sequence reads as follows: TGTGCCAGTAGGAACACTGAAGCTTTCTTT. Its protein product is CASRNTEAFF.